This T cell receptor (beta chain) was documented in a study of shared clonotypes between healthy human individuals. Clones were read by immunoSEQ multiplex PCR, and TCRdb kept only the in-frame ones, dropping some. The data show 400,000 to 500,000 clones, 60% to 85% seen once. CDR1 is MRHNA and CDR2 is SNTAGT in the germline V gene. V was clipped by 5 bases and J by 5 bases; unmatched bases: 10. The CDR3 runs 16 residues. The rearrangement joins TRBV6-4 to TRBJ2-3; 10 bases agree with TRBD2. The sequenced sample was PBMCs. The receptor was derived from a middle-aged woman in good health. Some clones in this sample may be carry-over from other donors' samples. The chain's CDR3 is CASSLAGEGGQDTQYF. CDR3 sequence (DNA): TGTGCCAGCAGTCTAGCGGGAGAGGGAGGGCAAGATACGCAGTATTTT.